These 29 T cell receptor beta chains share one sample of origin, sequenced in a study of T cell changes during pregnancy in multiple sclerosis. Generated by immunoSEQ multiplex PCR, the TCRdb table keeps only in-frame clones and is missing some. This sample has tens of thousands of clones; 90% to 95% occur once, and the top ten carry approximately 0.93%. The sequenced sample was peripheral blood, obtained in the first trimester of pregnancy. These TCRs come from a female donor with multiple sclerosis, enrolled in a pregnancy study.

The chain has TRBV7-2 and TRBJ2-5; 16 bases fit TRBD2. From germline, CDR1 is SGHTA and CDR2 FQGNSA. J lost 10 bases, V lost 5 bases, and 10 bases had no gene match. The CDR3 extends over 16 amino acids. CDR3 nucleotide sequence: TGTGCCAGCAGCAGGGGACTAGCGGGGGGGCCGAGGGACCAGTACTTC. It codes for CASSRGLAGGPRDQYF.

The rearrangement links TRBV15 to TRBJ2-3; D gene ambiguous. This CDR3 spans 13 amino acids. Trimming stripped 0 bases from V and 5 bases from J, with 6 bases between. CDR1 is LNHNV, CDR2 YYDKDF, per germline (reference sequence). In DNA, the CDR3 is TGTGCCACCAGCAGAGATCCTCGAGATACGCAGTATTTT. Translating gives CATSRDPRDTQYF.

This clone was seen only once. An end of the junction does not agree with germline; a read error may underlie this. The chain has TRBV5-8 and TRBJ1-1, with 7 bases that match TRBD1. This CDR3 comprises 14 residues. Germline CDR1 reads SGHTS; CDR2 reads YDEGEE. CDR3 region: CASSFLTGLAEPFF. As DNA, the CDR3 is TGTGCCAGCAGCTTCCTGACAGGGTTAGCTGAACCTTTCTTT.

The genes are TRBV7-2 and TRBJ2-1, with 8 bases fitting TRBD1. Germline V gives CDR1 SGHTA, CDR2 FQGNSA. This CDR3 comprises 14 residues. V was clipped by 4 bases and J by 4 bases; unmatched bases: 3. In nucleotides, the CDR3 is TGTGCCAGCAGCTCTTGGGACAGGTACAATGAGCAGTTCTTC. Translated, it gives CASSSWDRYNEQFF.

This chain uses TRBV28 with TRBJ2-7; 8 positions match TRBD1. This CDR3 contains 14 residues. Germline CDR1 MDHEN, CDR2 SYDVKM. With 8 bases clipped from V and 4 bases from J, the junction kept 10 bases outside the gene matches. CDR3 amino acids: CASRPGQGPYEQYF. Written as DNA, the CDR3 is TGTGCCAGCCGCCCCGGACAGGGTCCTTACGAGCAGTACTTC.

This chain joins TRBV27 and TRBJ2-5, with TRBD2 matching 8 bases. The J segment lost 4 bases and the V segment lost 2 bases, leaving 9 bases of the junction unmatched. Looked up from germline, CDR1 is MNHEY and CDR2 is SMNVEV (reference sequence). The CDR3 covers 16 residues. The CDR3 nucleotides read TGTGCCAGCAGTTTACGTAGCGGGGTCGGAGGAGAGACCCAGTACTTC. It translates to CASSLRSGVGGETQYF.

The CDR3 nucleotides are TGTGCCAGCAGCCCGGGGGGCTCCTACGAGCAGTACTTC. Residues: CASSPGGSYEQYF. The chain combines TRBV7-8 with TRBJ2-7, with 7 bases matching TRBD2. J was trimmed by 0 bases and V by 5 bases; bases with no gene match: 1. Looked up from germline, CDR1 is SGHVS and CDR2 is FQNEAQ. The CDR3 is 13 amino acids.

A single count supports this clone. The chain uses TRBV6-1 and TRBJ2-1; 7 bases map to TRBD2. Germline V gene lookup returns CDR1 MNHNS and CDR2 SASEGT. V shed 1 base and J 7 bases; nucleotides not matched to a gene: 10. The CDR3 is 16 residues long. DNA for the CDR3: TGTGCCAGCAGTGAAGTGGACCGCGGGACTAAAAATGAGCAGTTCTTC. It is translated as CASSEVDRGTKNEQFF.

CDR3 sequence (DNA): TGTGCCAGCAGTTCCCAGGGATCTTATGGCTACACCTTC. Amino acids: CASSSQGSYGYTF. J is TRBJ1-2 and V is TRBV6-5; TRBD1 is a possible D gene (5 bases). This CDR3 has 13 residues. Trimming removed 4 bases at V and 5 bases at J, with 11 bases between. CDR1 is MNHEY, CDR2 SVGAGI, per germline.

The chain uses TRBV19 and TRBJ2-5, with 9 bases lining up with TRBD2. CDR3 length: 13 amino acids. V gave up 5 bases and J gave up 5 bases; unmatched junction bases: 3. CDR1 and CDR2 (germline): LNHDA, SQIVND (reference sequence). The CDR3 region has the DNA TGTGCCAGTAGTTTAGCGGGAGTTGAGACCCAGTACTTC. This encodes CASSLAGVETQYF.

The chain couples TRBV6-6 to TRBJ2-2; D gene uncertain. V lost 0 bases and J 3 bases, leaving 5 bases between the germline ends. The CDR3 is 14 amino acids. The germline CDR1 and CDR2 sequences are MNHNY and SVGAGI (reference sequence). CDR3 bases: TGTGCCAGCAGTTACTCGATAGACACCGGGGAGCTGTTTTTT. Residues: CASSYSIDTGELFF.

J is TRBJ1-1 and V is TRBV19; tentative D call: TRBD1 (5 bases). Trimming left V 1 base short and J 4 bases short, with 7 bases between. The CDR3 runs 13 residues. The V gene's germline CDR1 is LNHDA and CDR2 SQIVND (reference sequence). CDR3 coding DNA: TGTGCCAGTAGTATAGGACAGTCCACTGAAGCTTTCTTT. This gives the protein CASSIGQSTEAFF.

The count of this clone is one. The J gene is TRBJ1-5, the V gene TRBV6-1, with D possibly matching TRBD1 (5 bases). This CDR3 contains 16 residues. The germline gives CDR1 MNHNS, CDR2 SASEGT. Trimming pared 1 base from V and 2 bases from J, leaving 12 bases between. In DNA, the CDR3 is TGTGCCAGCAGTGAAGGGCCAGGGTGGGGCAATCAGCCCCAGCATTTT. This sequence encodes CASSEGPGWGNQPQHF.

The V and J genes are TRBV7-3 and TRBJ2-7, with 8 bases identical to TRBD2. Germline loops: CDR1 SGHTA, CDR2 FQGTGA. After removal of 2 bases from V and 3 bases from J, the junction contained 9 bases not matched to a gene. The CDR3 has 16 residues. The CDR3 nucleotides are TGTGCCAGCAGCTTACGGGGGGGCGCTTCCCTCTACGAGCAGTACTTC. It is translated as CASSLRGGASLYEQYF.

The chain combines TRBV5-1 with TRBJ2-1; D is possibly TRBD2 (6 bases). The V gene's germline CDR1 is SGHRS and CDR2 YFSETQ. The CDR3 sequence is 17 residues long. The V and J ends lost 1 base and 0 bases respectively, with 14 bases between them. CDR3 loop: CASSLTPETSSYNEQFF. CDR3 nucleotide sequence: TGCGCCAGCAGCTTGACCCCGGAGACTAGCTCCTACAATGAGCAGTTCTTC.

Written as DNA, the CDR3 is TGTGCCAGCAGCTGGGGACTAGCATCCGAGACCCAGTACTTC. Residues: CASSWGLASETQYF. This chain uses TRBV7-9 with TRBJ2-5, with 9 bases identical to TRBD2. Germline lookup yields CDR1 SEHNR and CDR2 FQNEAQ (reference sequence). V shed 4 bases, J shed 5 bases, and the junction held 5 bases outside the gene matches. This CDR3 contains 14 residues.

J is TRBJ2-7 and V is TRBV2; TRBD1 might be the D (5 bases). Germline V gene data show CDR1 as SNHLY and CDR2 as FYNNEI. V lost 7 bases and J 6 bases, leaving 16 bases between the germline ends. This CDR3 comprises 13 residues. The chain's CDR3 is CASTQQRGGEQYF. For the CDR3, the DNA is TGTGCCAGCACCCAACAAAGGGGCGGCGAGCAGTACTTC. The variable domain in full, completed from reference TRBV2 and TRBJ2-7, reads EPEVTQTPSHQVTQMGQEVILRCVPISNHLYFYWYRQILGQKVEFLVSFYNNEISEKSEIFDDQFSVERPDGSNFTLKIRSTKLEDSAMYFCASTQQRGGEQYFGPGTRLTVT.

The rearrangement links TRBV25-1 to TRBJ1-2, with D tentatively TRBD1 (6 bases). CDR3 length: 16 residues. Germline V gene sequence: CDR1 MGHDK, CDR2 SYGVNS. V was pared by 4 bases and J by 4 bases, with 19 bases between. The DNA of the CDR3 is TGTGCCAGCAGTGGGGGTAGGATGACAGGTTCCTATGGCTACACCTTC. It encodes CASSGGRMTGSYGYTF.

The J gene is TRBJ2-3, the V gene TRBV5-1; TRBD2 matches at 7 bases. The V segment lost 6 bases and the J segment 2 bases; nucleotides outside the gene matches: 6. The CDR3 consists of 14 residues. Looked up from germline, CDR1 is SGHRS and CDR2 is YFSETQ. CDR3 nucleotide sequence: TGCGCCAGCAACGCCCGGGGGGACACAGATACGCAGTATTTT. Its translation is CASNARGDTDTQYF.

The chain employs TRBV5-1 and TRBJ1-3; D is uncertain. The CDR3 loop spans 14 amino acids. Germline V gives CDR1 SGHRS, CDR2 YFSETQ. V was shortened by 0 bases and J by 2 bases, with 6 bases between the two germline ends. The CDR3 is CASSLVAAGNTIYF. CDR3 DNA sequence: TGCGCCAGCAGCTTGGTGGCGGCTGGAAACACCATATATTTT.

The chain links TRBV13 to TRBJ1-1; 7 bases are shared with TRBD1. CDR1 is PRHDT, CDR2 FYEKMQ, per germline (reference sequence). V lost 4 bases and J lost 4; bases outside the gene matches: 9. This CDR3 has 15 residues. CDR3 in amino acids: CASSSTDRVGTEAFF. The DNA of the CDR3 is TGTGCCAGCAGCTCGACCGACAGGGTGGGCACTGAAGCTTTCTTT.

CDR3 bases: TGTGCCAGCTCGCCTACCCTGACAGCCCCCTCGAACACTGAAGCTTTCTTT. Translated: CASSPTLTAPSNTEAFF. The V and J genes are TRBV18 and TRBJ1-1, with D perhaps TRBD1 (5 bases). V was clipped by 6 bases and J by 1 base, with 21 bases between them. This CDR3 comprises 17 residues. The V gene's germline CDR1 is KGHSH and CDR2 LQKENI.

This chain links TRBV5-4 with TRBJ2-1; TRBD2 matches 11 bases. The CDR3 is made up of 15 amino acids. Germline lookup yields CDR1 SGHNT and CDR2 YYREEE (reference sequence). V was clipped by 1 base and J by 15 bases; unmatched bases: 12. CDR3 in DNA: TGTGCCAGCAGCTTGAATAGCGGGGGGGTCATGAGTCCGTTCTTC. This codes for CASSLNSGGVMSPFF.

This clone has only one observation. The rearrangement links TRBV5-4 to TRBJ1-4; 8 nucleotides match TRBD1. The CDR3 extends over 15 amino acids. The V and J ends lost 4 bases and 8 bases, in that order; junction bases with no gene match: 10. Germline CDR1 is SGHNT and CDR2 is YYREEE (reference sequence). The CDR3 reads CASSIGQGGSEKLFF. In nucleotides, the CDR3 is TGTGCCAGCAGCATAGGACAGGGAGGAAGCGAAAAACTGTTTTTT.

The chain links TRBV29-1 to TRBJ1-1; D perhaps matches TRBD1 (5 bases). In germline, CDR1 is SQVTM, CDR2 ANQGSEA. This CDR3 comprises 15 residues. Trimming shortened V by 6 bases and J by 5 bases, and 22 bases separated the two germline ends. CDR3 region: CSVPPRGGGTTEAFF. In DNA, the CDR3 is TGCAGCGTGCCGCCCCGGGGGGGAGGAACGACTGAAGCTTTCTTT.

This clone has only a few counts. The J gene is TRBJ2-7, the V gene TRBV12-2; the DNA was not used to check the table's D call, TRBD2. TRBV12-2 is described as a pseudogene. There are 11 residues in the CDR3. The CDR3 loop is CASRLAREQYF. CDR3 DNA: TGTGCAAGTCGCTTAGCGCGGGAGCAGTACTTC.

The chain links TRBV13 to TRBJ1-1, with 8 bases fitting TRBD1. The CDR3 length is 16 residues. Germline CDR1 reads PRHDT; CDR2 reads FYEKMQ (reference sequence). V trimming: 3 bases; J trimming: 0 bases; junction bases outside the gene matches: 6. In nucleotides, the CDR3 is TGTGCCAGCAGCTTCAGGGACAGGAGGCTGAACACTGAAGCTTTCTTT. It codes for CASSFRDRRLNTEAFF.

The CDR3 region has the DNA TGCGCCAGCAGCCCCGGGACAGGGATCTATGGCTACACCTTC. Encoded protein: CASSPGTGIYGYTF. The rearrangement joins TRBV5-1 to TRBJ1-2, with TRBD1 matching over 9 bases. V trimming: 4 bases; J trimming: 4 bases; junction bases outside the gene matches: 5. The CDR3 has 14 residues. The germline V gene has CDR1 SGHRS and CDR2 YFSETQ.

The rearrangement joins TRBV9 to TRBJ1-6; maybe TRBD1 (5 bases). The CDR3 totals 15 residues. With 4 bases removed from V and 9 bases from J, the gap between germline ends came to 17 bases. Germline V lookup: CDR1 SGDLS, CDR2 YYNGEE. CDR3 nucleotide sequence: TGTGCCAGCAGCCAGCAGGGCGGGGTTGGTTCACCCCTCCACTTT. It codes for CASSQQGGVGSPLHF.